The rows below give T cell receptor beta chains drawn from one sample of a study of cytomegalovirus exposure and HLA in healthy donors. Profiling relied on immunoSEQ multiplex PCR, and the TCRdb table lists in-frame clones only, not all of them. The profile covers 75,000 to 90,000 clones, with 74% appearing a single time and 20% to 25% taken by the ten largest. Sequencing was carried out using PBMCs. These receptors all come from a man in his thirties or forties in good health and CMV-seropositive. CDR3s include the opening cysteine and the closing phenylalanine or tryptophan. D genes are given only for firm matches. Expanded clones are given a class, and other clones once, few, many or no size at all.

j_call,clone_size,v_call,d_call,cdr3_aa,cdr3_nt
TRBJ1-6,few,TRBV5-6,TRBD1,CASSLGTGDGDSPLHF,TGTGCCAGCAGCCTAGGGACAGGGGACGGGGATTCACCCCTCCACTTT
TRBJ2-1,.,TRBV28,.,CASLNGAEPPHADEQFF,TGTGCCAGCCTGAATGGCGCGGAACCCCCCCATGCGGATGAGCAGTTCTTC
TRBJ1-2,.,TRBV2,TRBD1,CASRSQRGPEGGGYTF,TGTGCCAGCAGGTCTCAAAGGGGGCCGGAGGGTGGTGGCTACACCTTC
TRBJ1-2,.,TRBV19,.,CASSMEGANYGYTF,TGTGCCAGTAGTATGGAGGGAGCTAACTATGGCTACACCTTC
TRBJ2-3,.,TRBV6-4,.,CASSDSSVDTQYF,TGTGCCAGCAGTGACTCGTCAGTTGATACGCAGTATTTT
TRBJ2-2,.,TRBV5-6,.,CASSFGGRGIGELFF,TGTGCCAGCAGCTTTGGGGGGAGAGGTATCGGGGAGCTGTTTTTT
TRBJ1-2,.,TRBV11-2,.,CASSTFRAGRGGYTF,TGTGCCAGCAGCACGTTCAGGGCAGGGCGAGGCGGCTACACCTTC
TRBJ1-2,.,TRBV7-8,TRBD1,CASIFQGANGYTF,TGTGCCAGCATCTTCCAGGGGGCCAATGGCTACACCTTC
TRBJ2-7,.,TRBV18,.,CASGDGGSYEQYF,TGTGCCAGCGGCGATGGTGGGAGCTACGAGCAGTACTTC
TRBJ2-1,.,TRBV5-4,TRBD2,CASSSGGAGGRYNEQFF,TGTGCCAGCAGCTCTGGGGGAGCGGGGGGGCGCTACAATGAGCAGTTCTTC
TRBJ2-4,.,TRBV28,TRBD1,CASSQRDREYF,TGTGCCAGCAGTCAAAGGGACAGGGAGTACTTC
TRBJ2-7,.,TRBV4-2,.,CASSQESGEITYEQYF,TGTGCCAGCAGCCAAGAGTCCGGGGAGATCACCTACGAGCAGTACTTC
TRBJ2-7,once,TRBV30,TRBD1,CAWRDTGTAYEQYF,TGTGCCTGGAGGGACACCGGGACAGCATACGAGCAGTACTTC
TRBJ2-5,.,TRBV10-3,.,CAIKSDQETQYF,TGTGCCATCAAAAGCGACCAAGAGACCCAGTACTTC
TRBJ2-7,few,TRBV5-4,TRBD2,CASSSTTSGRRYEQYF,TGTGCCAGCAGCTCAACGACTAGCGGGAGACGCTACGAGCAGTACTTC